What follows are 17 T cell receptor beta chains derived from one specimen sequenced in a study of blood T cells in healthy people across ages. The authors ran a second PCR of about 7 to 11 cycles using a sample-barcoded 5' primer and a J-beta primer mix. MiXCR, run by TCRdb on the 5' RACE reads, gives a single entry per CDR3 protein. The data hold hundreds of thousands of distinct CDR3 sequences, with over 45% observed a single time. The sample was blood. The receptors here all came from a woman aged 60-70 years in good health.

Turning to this clonotype: A read error may produce the germline difference seen at one junction end. The V gene is TRBV20-1, the J gene TRBJ1-1, with a weak D call TRBD1 (6 bases). Germline V gene sequence: CDR1 DFQATT, CDR2 SNEGSKA (reference sequence). This CDR3 has 13 residues. CDR3 sequence (DNA): TGCGGTGCTTCGAGGGGGATAGGCACTGAAGCTTTCTTT. Translating it yields CGASRGIGTEAFF.

The chain recombines TRBV6-5 with TRBJ2-1, with TRBD1 as a possible D gene (5 bases). The V and J ends lost 0 bases and 10 bases respectively, with 13 bases between them. CDR3 size: 14 residues. CDR1 and CDR2 (germline): MNHEY, SVGAGI. The CDR3 is CASSYSMQGYEQFF. The CDR3 DNA follows: TGTGCCAGCAGTTACTCGATGCAGGGCTACGAGCAGTTCTTC.

The count of this clonotype is one. The gene calls are TRBV3-1 and TRBJ2-7, with D possibly matching TRBD2 (5 bases). V was cut by 4 bases and J by 1 base, with 14 bases left in between. The V gene's germline CDR1 is LGHDT and CDR2 YNNKEL (reference sequence). CDR3 length: 15 residues. CDR3 sequence: CASSRVLAASYEQYF. The DNA for the CDR3 is TGTGCCAGCAGCCGAGTGCTAGCCGCATCCTACGAGCAGTACTTC.

The V call is TRBV9, the J call TRBJ2-4; 7 bases align to TRBD1. CDR3 length equals 15 residues. Germline V CDR1 and CDR2: SGDLS, YYNGEE. Trimming took 3 bases from V and 6 from J; bases not matched to a gene: 9. The CDR3 DNA reads as TGTGCCAGCAGCGACGACAGGGTGAGGGGAAACATTCAGTACTTC. This codes for CASSDDRVRGNIQYF.

This clonotype was seen a few times. The chain joins TRBV15 to TRBJ2-7, with TRBD1 as a possible D gene (6 bases). Germline loops: CDR1 LNHNV, CDR2 YYDKDF (reference sequence). The CDR3 spans 14 residues. Between the trimmed V and J ends, which lost 4 bases and 4 bases, there was a span of 14 bases. CDR3 DNA: TGTGCCACCAGCAAAGGGGGAGATAGATACGAGCAGTACTTC. Amino acids: CATSKGGDRYEQYF.

About this clonotype itself: A much bigger clone sits one base away, suggesting this may be a read error. The chain carries TRBV9 and TRBJ2-5; 15 bases agree with TRBD2. Losses at the gene ends were 3 bases for V and 11 bases for J; bases not matched to a gene: 11. The CDR3 runs 16 residues. CDR1 and CDR2 from the germline V gene are SGDLS and YYNGEE. The CDR3 sequence is CASSAGLAGGVNEQYF. The CDR3 coding sequence is TGTGCCAGCAGCGCCGGACTAGCGGGAGGGGTCAATGAGCAGTACTTC.

Here the CDR3 reads CASFGGQILRRYF. The CDR3 DNA reads TGTGCCAGCTTTGGGGGGCAGATTCTTCGTCGGTACTTC. The chain carries TRBV28 and TRBJ2-5, with D perhaps being TRBD1 or TRBD2 (6 bases each). The CDR3 is made up of 13 amino acids. Trimming took 8 bases from V and 13 from J, leaving 23 bases between them. In germline, CDR1 is MDHEN, CDR2 SYDVKM.

V gene TRBV5-1 combines with J gene TRBJ2-1; tentative D call: TRBD2 (6 bases). This CDR3 has 17 amino acids. V lost 3 bases, J lost 4 bases, and 20 bases lay in between. Germline values: CDR1 SGHRS, CDR2 YFSETQ. CDR3 region: CASSSGGRAGSYNEQFF. The CDR3 DNA sequence: TGCGCCAGCAGCTCAGGAGGCAGGGCGGGATCATACAATGAGCAGTTCTTC.

This chain links TRBV10-3 with TRBJ1-6; maybe TRBD1 (6 bases). The CDR3 length is 13 residues. Germline V lookup: CDR1 ENHRY, CDR2 SYGVKD. V was cut by 10 bases and J by 6 bases, with 13 bases left in between. The CDR3 loop is CATVTGPNSPLHF. CDR3 nucleotides: TGTGCCACCGTGACAGGCCCTAATTCACCCCTCCACTTT.

This clonotype was found once. The chain couples TRBV7-2 to TRBJ2-7; 13 bases are shared with TRBD2. The DNA matches TRBJ2-1 better at its end, which makes the J call doubtful. The CDR3 runs to 16 residues. The germline V gene encodes CDR1 SGHTA and CDR2 FQGNSA. The CDR3 DNA is TGTGCCAGCAGCCTTAGGACTAGCGGGAGAAGCGATGAGCAGTTCTTC. Translation: CASSLRTSGRSDEQFF.

In this sample, this clonotype turned up a few times. The genes are TRBV20-1 and TRBJ2-7; 7 bases are a match to TRBD1. The V segment lost 2 bases and the J segment 3 bases; nucleotides outside the gene matches: 7. This CDR3 is built from 14 residues. In germline, CDR1 is DFQATT, CDR2 SNEGSKA (reference sequence). CDR3 sequence: CSARKQGSYYEQYF. The DNA of the CDR3 is TGCAGTGCTAGAAAACAGGGGAGCTACTACGAGCAGTACTTC.

The table lists this clonotype with a few counts. V and J are TRBV7-2 and TRBJ2-4; 13 positions match TRBD2. The CDR3 length is 18 residues. After removal of 5 bases from V and 14 bases from J, the junction contained 21 bases not matched to a gene. From germline, CDR1 is SGHTA and CDR2 FQGNSA. CDR3 residues: CASSRRLAGGYSANHKYF. Written as DNA, the CDR3 is TGTGCCAGCAGCCGACGACTAGCGGGAGGATACAGTGCGAACCATAAGTACTTC.

This chain links TRBV6-2 or TRBV6-3 with TRBJ2-7; D ambiguous. The germline gives CDR1 MNHEY, CDR2 SVGEGT. Deletions cut 8 bases from V and 2 bases from J, with 13 bases between. The CDR3 loop spans 13 amino acids. CDR3 residues: CASGRGYPYEQYF. In DNA, the CDR3 is TGTGCCAGCGGTCGCGGTTATCCCTACGAGCAGTACTTC.

The chain uses TRBV4-2 and TRBJ2-7; 12 nucleotides line up with TRBD1. Trimming at V came to 0 bases and at J to 4 bases, leaving 4 bases not matched to a gene. The CDR3 spans 16 residues. Germline assignment: CDR1 LGHNA and CDR2 YNFKEQ. For the CDR3, the DNA is TGTGCCAGCAGCCAAGAAGGGACAGGGGGCATTTACGAGCAGTACTTC. Amino acids: CASSQEGTGGIYEQYF.

There are a few counts of this clonotype. The V and J genes are TRBV20-1 and TRBJ2-1; 9 positions match TRBD2. This CDR3 has 15 residues. Germline V gives CDR1 DFQATT, CDR2 SNEGSKA (reference sequence). V shed 4 bases, J shed 6 bases, and the junction held 10 bases outside the gene matches. CDR3 sequence (DNA): TGCAGTGCTATGGGTGGTAGCGGGAGTCGCAATGAGCAGTTCTTC. This gives the protein CSAMGGSGSRNEQFF.

The rearrangement links TRBV20-1 to TRBJ1-2; weak D call: TRBD1 (5 bases). Trimming left V 1 base short and J 3 bases short, with 9 bases between. This CDR3 spans 13 amino acids. Germline V gene sequence: CDR1 DFQATT, CDR2 SNEGSKA (reference sequence). This CDR3 reads CSARGARDYGYTF. CDR3 in DNA: TGCAGTGCTAGAGGGGCCAGGGACTATGGCTACACCTTC.

This rearrangement joins TRBV3-1 to TRBJ2-7; no firm D call. V was pared by 1 base and J by 5 bases, with 6 bases between. The CDR3 contains 12 residues. Germline V gene sequence: CDR1 LGHDT, CDR2 YNNKEL (reference sequence). The CDR3, as DNA: TGTGCCAGCAGCCAAGTCCGGAACGAGCAGTACTTC. Protein product: CASSQVRNEQYF.